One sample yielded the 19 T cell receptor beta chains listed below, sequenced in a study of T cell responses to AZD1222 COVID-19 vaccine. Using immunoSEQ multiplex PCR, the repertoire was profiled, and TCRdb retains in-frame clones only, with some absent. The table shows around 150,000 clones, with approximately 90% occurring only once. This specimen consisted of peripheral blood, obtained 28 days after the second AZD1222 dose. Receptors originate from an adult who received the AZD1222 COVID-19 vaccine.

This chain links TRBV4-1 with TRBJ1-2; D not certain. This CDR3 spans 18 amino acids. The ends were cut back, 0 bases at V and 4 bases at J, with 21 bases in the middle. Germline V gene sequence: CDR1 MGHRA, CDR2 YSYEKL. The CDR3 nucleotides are TGCGCCAGCAGCCAAGATTCCCGCAGTGTCAGGAGTTTCTATGGCTACACCTTC. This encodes CASSQDSRSVRSFYGYTF.

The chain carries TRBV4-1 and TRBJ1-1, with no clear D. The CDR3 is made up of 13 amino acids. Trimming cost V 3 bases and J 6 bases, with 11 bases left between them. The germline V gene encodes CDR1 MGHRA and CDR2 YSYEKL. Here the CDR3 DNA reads TGCGCCAGCAGCCAGTCCGTAAACGCTGAAGCTTTCTTT. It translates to CASSQSVNAEAFF.

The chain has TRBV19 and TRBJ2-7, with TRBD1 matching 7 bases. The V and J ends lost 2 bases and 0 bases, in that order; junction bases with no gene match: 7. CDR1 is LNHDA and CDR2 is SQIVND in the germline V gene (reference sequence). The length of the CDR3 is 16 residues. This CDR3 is CASSIRGQITSYEQYF. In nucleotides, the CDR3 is TGTGCCAGTAGTATAAGGGGACAGATTACCTCCTACGAGCAGTACTTC.

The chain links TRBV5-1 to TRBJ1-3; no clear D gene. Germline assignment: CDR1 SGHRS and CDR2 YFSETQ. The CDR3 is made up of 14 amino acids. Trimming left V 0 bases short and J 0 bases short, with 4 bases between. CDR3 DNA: TGCGCCAGCAGCTTGGCAGACTCTGGAAACACCATATATTTT. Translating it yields CASSLADSGNTIYF.

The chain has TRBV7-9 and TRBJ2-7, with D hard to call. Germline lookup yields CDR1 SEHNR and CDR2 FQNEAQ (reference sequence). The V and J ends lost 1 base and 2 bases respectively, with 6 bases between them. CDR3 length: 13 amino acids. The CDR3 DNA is TGTGCCAGCAGCTTAGATGGACCCTACGAGCAGTACTTC. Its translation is CASSLDGPYEQYF.

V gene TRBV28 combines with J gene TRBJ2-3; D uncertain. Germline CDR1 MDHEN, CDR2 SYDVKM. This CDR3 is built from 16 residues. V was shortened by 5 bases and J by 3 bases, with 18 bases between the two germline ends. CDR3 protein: CASSPQTGATTDTQYF. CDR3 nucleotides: TGTGCCAGCAGTCCTCAGACTGGAGCAACAACAGATACGCAGTATTTT.

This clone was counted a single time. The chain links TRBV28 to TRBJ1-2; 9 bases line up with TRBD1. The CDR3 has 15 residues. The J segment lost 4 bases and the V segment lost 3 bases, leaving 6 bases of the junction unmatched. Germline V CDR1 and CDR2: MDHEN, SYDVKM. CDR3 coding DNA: TGTGCCAGCAGTTTGGCTGGGACAGGGATCTATGGCTACACCTTC. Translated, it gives CASSLAGTGIYGYTF.

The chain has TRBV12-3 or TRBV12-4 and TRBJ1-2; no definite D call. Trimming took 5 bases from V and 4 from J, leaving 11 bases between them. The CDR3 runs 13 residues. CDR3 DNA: TGTGCCAGCAGTCCGACCGCCCTCTATGGCTACACCTTC. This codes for CASSPTALYGYTF.

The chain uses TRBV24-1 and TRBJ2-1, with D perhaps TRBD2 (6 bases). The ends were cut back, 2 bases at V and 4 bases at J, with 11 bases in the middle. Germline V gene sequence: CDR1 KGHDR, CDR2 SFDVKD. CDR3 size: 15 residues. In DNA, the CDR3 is TGTGCCACCAGTGATTCGCGCGGGGCTTACAATGAGCAGTTCTTC. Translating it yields CATSDSRGAYNEQFF.

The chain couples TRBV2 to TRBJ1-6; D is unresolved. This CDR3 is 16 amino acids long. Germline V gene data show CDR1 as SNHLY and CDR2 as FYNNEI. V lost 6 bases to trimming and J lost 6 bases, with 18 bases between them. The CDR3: CASRAQGQMGNSPLHF. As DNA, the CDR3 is TGTGCCAGCAGAGCACAAGGGCAGATGGGTAATTCACCCCTCCACTTT.

DNA of the CDR3: TGTGCCAGCAGCCTAACCGTTTTAAATAATTCACCCCTCCACTTT. Its translation is CASSLTVLNNSPLHF. V usage is TRBV3-1 (or the pseudogene TRBV3-2) and J usage is TRBJ1-6; unclear D gene. The CDR3 has 15 amino acids. Germline CDR1 is LGHDT and CDR2 is YNNKEL (reference sequence). The V and J ends lost 4 bases and 5 bases respectively, with 12 bases between them.

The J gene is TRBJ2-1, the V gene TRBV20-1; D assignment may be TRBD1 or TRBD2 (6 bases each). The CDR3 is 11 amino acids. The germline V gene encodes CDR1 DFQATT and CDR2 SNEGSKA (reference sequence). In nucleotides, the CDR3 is TGCAGGGCCCAAGGGGGGTTGGAGCAGTTCTTC. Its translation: CRAQGGLEQFF.

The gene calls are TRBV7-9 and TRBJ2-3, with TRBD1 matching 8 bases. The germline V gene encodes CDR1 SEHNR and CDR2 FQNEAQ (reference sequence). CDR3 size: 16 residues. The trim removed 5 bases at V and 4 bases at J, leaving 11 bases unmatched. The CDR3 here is CASSQPGQGLSDTQYF. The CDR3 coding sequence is TGTGCCAGCAGCCAACCCGGACAGGGATTATCAGATACGCAGTATTTT.

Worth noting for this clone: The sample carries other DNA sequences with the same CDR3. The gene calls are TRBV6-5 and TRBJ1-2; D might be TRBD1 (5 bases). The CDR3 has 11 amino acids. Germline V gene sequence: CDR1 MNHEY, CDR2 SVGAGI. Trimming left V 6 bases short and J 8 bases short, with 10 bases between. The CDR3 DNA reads TGTGCCAGCAGCCAGGGTTGGGGCTACACCTTC. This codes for CASSQGWGYTF.

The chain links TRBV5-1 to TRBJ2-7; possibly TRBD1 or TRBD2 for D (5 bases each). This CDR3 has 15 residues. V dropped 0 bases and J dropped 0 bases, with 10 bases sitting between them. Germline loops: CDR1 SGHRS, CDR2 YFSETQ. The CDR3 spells CASSLGGGSSYEQYF. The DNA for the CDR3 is TGCGCCAGCAGCTTGGGTGGGGGATCCTCCTACGAGCAGTACTTC.

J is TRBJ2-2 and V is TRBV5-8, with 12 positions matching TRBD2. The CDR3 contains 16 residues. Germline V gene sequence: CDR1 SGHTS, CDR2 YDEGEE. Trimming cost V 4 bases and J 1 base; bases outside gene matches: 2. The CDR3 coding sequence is TGTGCCAGCAGCAGGACTAGCGGGGTGAACACCGGGGAGCTGTTTTTT. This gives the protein CASSRTSGVNTGELFF.

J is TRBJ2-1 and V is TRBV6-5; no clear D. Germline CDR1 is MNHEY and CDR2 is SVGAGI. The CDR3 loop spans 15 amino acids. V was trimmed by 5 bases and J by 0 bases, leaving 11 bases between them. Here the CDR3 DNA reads TGTGCCAGCAGTACAGACGGAAGCTCCTACAATGAGCAGTTCTTC. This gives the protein CASSTDGSSYNEQFF.

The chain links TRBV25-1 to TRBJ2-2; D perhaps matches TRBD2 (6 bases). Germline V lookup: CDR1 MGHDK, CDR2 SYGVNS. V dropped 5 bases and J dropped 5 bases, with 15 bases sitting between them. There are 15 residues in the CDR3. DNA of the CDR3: TGTGCCAGCAGTCCGCTCGGGGGAAGTACCGGGGAGCTGTTTTTT. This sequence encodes CASSPLGGSTGELFF. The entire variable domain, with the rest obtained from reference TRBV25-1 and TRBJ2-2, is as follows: EADIYQTPRYLVIGTGKKITLECSQTMGHDKMYWYQQDPGMELHLIHYSYGVNSTEKGDLSSESTVSRIRTEHFPLTLESARPSHTSQYLCASSPLGGSTGELFFGEGSRLTVL.

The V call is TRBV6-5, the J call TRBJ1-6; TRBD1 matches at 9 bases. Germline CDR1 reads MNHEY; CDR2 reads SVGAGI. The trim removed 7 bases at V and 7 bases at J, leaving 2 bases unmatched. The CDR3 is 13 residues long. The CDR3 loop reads CASKGTGNSPLHF. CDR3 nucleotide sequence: TGTGCCAGCAAAGGGACAGGGAATTCACCCCTCCACTTT.